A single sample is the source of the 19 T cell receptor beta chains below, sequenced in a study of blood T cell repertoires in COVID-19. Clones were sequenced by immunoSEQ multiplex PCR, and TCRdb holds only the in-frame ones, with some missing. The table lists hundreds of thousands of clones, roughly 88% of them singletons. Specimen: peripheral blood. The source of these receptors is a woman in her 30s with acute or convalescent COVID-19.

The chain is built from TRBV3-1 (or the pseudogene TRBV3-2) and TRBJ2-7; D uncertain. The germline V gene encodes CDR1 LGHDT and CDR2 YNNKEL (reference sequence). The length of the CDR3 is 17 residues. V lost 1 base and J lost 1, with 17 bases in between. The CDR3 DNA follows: TGTGCCAGCAGCCAAGTCGCTCTAGGTTACCTTTCCTACGAGCAGTACTTC. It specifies CASSQVALGYLSYEQYF.

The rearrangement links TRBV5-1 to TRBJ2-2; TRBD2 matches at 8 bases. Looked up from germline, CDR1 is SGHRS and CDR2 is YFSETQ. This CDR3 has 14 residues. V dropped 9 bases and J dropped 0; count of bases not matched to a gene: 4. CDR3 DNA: TGCGCCACCCTAGCGGGTCCGAACACCGGGGAGCTGTTTTTT. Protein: CATLAGPNTGELFF.

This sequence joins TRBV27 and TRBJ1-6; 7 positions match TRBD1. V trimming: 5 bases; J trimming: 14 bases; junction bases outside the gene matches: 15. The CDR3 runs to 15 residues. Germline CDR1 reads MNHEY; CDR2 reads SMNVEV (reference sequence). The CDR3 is CASSLGGQLPVTLHF. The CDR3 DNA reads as TGTGCCAGCAGTCTAGGGGGACAGCTCCCCGTCACCCTCCACTTT.

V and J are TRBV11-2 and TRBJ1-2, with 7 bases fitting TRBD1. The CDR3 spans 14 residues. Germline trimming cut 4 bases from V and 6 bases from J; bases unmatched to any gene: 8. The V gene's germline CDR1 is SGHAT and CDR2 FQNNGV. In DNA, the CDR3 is TGTGCCAGCAGCTATACGACAGGGACGGATGGCTACACCTTC. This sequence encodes CASSYTTGTDGYTF.

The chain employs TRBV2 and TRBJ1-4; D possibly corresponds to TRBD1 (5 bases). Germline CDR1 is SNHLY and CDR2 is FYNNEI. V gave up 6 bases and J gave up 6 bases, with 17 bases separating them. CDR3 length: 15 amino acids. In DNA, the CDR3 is TGTGCCAGCAGGCGGGCCAGCGGGGGATATGAAAAACTGTTTTTT. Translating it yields CASRRASGGYEKLFF.

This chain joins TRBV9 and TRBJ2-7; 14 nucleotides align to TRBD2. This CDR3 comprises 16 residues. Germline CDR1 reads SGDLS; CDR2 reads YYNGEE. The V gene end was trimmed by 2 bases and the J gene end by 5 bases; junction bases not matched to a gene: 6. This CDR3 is CASSVGLAGVAHEQYF. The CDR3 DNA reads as TGTGCCAGCAGCGTGGGACTAGCGGGGGTAGCCCACGAGCAGTACTTC.

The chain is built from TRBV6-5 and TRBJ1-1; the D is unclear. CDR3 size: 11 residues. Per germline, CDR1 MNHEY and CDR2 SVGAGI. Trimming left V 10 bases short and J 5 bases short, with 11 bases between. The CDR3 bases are TGTGCCACTCAACGGAGTACTGAAGCTTTCTTT. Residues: CATQRSTEAFF.

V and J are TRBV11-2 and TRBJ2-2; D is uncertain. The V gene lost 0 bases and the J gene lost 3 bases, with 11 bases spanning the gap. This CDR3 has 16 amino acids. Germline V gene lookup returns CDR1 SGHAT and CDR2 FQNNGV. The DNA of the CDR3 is TGTGCCAGCAGCTTAGATCTTAGCCCCTACACCGGGGAGCTGTTTTTT. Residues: CASSLDLSPYTGELFF.

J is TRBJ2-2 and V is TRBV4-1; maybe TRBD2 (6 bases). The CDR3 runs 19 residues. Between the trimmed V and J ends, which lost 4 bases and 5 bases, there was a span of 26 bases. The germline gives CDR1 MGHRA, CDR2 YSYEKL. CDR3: CASSPSPRGTARGTGELFF. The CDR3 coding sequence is TGCGCCAGCAGCCCATCCCCTAGAGGAACGGCGCGGGGAACCGGGGAGCTGTTTTTT.

CDR3 amino acids: CASSQVFAGSGNTIYF. The CDR3 DNA is TGTGCCAGCAGCCAAGTTTTCGCAGGGTCTGGAAACACCATATATTTT. This sequence joins TRBV3-1 (or the pseudogene TRBV3-2) and TRBJ1-3; TRBD1 might be the D (5 bases). There are 16 residues in the CDR3. Trimming left V 1 base short and J 1 base short, with 11 bases between. Germline CDR1 is LGHDT and CDR2 is YNNKEL (reference sequence).

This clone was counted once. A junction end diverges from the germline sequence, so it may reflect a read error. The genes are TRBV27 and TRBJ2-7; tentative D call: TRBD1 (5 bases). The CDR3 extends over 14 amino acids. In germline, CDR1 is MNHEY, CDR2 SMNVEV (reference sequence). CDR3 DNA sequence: TGTGCCAGCAGTATATCAAGGGGTGTCTACGAGCAGTACTTC. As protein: CASSISRGVYEQYF.

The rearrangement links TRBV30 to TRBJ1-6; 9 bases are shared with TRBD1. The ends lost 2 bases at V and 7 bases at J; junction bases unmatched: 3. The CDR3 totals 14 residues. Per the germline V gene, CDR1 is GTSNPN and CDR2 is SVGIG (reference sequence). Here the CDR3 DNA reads TGTGCCTGGAGTACCGACAGGGGGAATTCACCCCTCCACTTT. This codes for CAWSTDRGNSPLHF.

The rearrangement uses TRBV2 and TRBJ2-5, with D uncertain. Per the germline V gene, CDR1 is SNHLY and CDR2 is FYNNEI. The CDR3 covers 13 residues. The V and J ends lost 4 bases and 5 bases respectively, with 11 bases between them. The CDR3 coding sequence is TGTGCCAGCAGTGCCCCCAGGTCCGAGACCCAGTACTTC. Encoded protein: CASSAPRSETQYF.

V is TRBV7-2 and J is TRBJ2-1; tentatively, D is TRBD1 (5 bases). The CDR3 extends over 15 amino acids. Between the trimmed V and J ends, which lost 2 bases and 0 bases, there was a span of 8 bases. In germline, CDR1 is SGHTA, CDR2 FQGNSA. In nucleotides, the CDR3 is TGTGCCAGCAGCTTATCAGGGTACTCCTACAATGAGCAGTTCTTC. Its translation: CASSLSGYSYNEQFF.

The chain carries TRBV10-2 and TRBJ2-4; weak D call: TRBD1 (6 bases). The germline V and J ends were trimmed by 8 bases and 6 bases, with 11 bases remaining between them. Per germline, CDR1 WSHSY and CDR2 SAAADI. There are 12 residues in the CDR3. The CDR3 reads CASGEGGNIQYF. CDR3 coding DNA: TGCGCCAGCGGCGAAGGGGGAAACATTCAGTACTTC.

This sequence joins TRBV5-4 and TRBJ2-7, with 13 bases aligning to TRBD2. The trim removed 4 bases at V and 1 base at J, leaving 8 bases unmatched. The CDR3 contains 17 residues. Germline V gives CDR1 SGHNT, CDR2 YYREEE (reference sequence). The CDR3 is CASSGGTSGILSYEQYF. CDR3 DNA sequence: TGTGCCAGCAGCGGCGGGACTAGCGGGATACTATCCTACGAGCAGTACTTC.

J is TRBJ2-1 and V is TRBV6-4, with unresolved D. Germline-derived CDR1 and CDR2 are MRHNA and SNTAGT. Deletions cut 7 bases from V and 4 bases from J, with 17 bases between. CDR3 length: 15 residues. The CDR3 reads CASTLPPHKYNEQFF. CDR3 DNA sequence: TGTGCCAGCACCCTTCCGCCACACAAATACAATGAGCAGTTCTTC.

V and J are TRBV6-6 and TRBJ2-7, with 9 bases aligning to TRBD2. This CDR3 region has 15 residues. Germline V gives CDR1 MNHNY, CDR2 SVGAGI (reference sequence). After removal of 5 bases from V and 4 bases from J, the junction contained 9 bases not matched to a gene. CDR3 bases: TGTGCCAGCAGTGGCACCGGCGGGAGGGGGTACGAGCAGTACTTC. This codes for CASSGTGGRGYEQYF.

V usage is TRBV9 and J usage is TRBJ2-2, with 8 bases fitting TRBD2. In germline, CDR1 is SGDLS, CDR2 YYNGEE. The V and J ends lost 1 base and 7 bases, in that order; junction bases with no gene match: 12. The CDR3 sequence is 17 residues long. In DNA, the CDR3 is TGTGCCAGCAGCGTAAAAGGGAGCGGGAGTCTTAGCGGGGAGCTGTTTTTT. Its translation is CASSVKGSGSLSGELFF. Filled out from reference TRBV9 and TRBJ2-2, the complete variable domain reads DSGVTQTPKHLITATGQRVTLRCSPRSGDLSVYWYQQSLDQGLQFLIQYYNGEERAKGNILERFSAQQFPDLHSELNLSSLELGDSALYFCASSVKGSGSLSGELFFGEGSRLTVL.